This is a list of T cell receptor beta chains from one sample in a study of regulatory T cells in long-lasting Graves disease. TCRdb itself ran the multiplex PCR reads through MiXCR, one entry per CDR3 protein. The sample has over 650,000 distinct CDR3 sequences, about 32% seen once. Sample: peripheral blood mononuclear cells (PBMCs), taken when the disease was refractory, from a patient treated with antithyroid drugs. The receptors come from a female donor with Graves disease. Each CDR3 is given with its conserved first and last residue. A D gene is named only where the DNA matches it firmly. Size is omitted from some rows. Given values are once, few, many or a class for expanded clones.

CDR3 protein | CDR3 DNA | D gene | J gene | V gene | clone size
CSARQVAGNTIYF | TGCAGTGCACGACAGGTTGCTGGAAACACCATATATTTT | - | TRBJ1-3 | TRBV20-1 | -
CSVETPRQGARKTEAFF | TGCAGCGTTGAAACGCCGCGACAGGGGGCGCGTAAGACTGAAGCTTTCTTT | TRBD1 | TRBJ1-1 | TRBV29-1 | few
CASSLFGGGNQPQHF | TGTGCCAGCAGTTTATTTGGGGGAGGCAATCAGCCCCAGCATTTT | - | TRBJ1-5 | TRBV28 | many
CSAATTGSETDTQYF | TGCAGTGCCGCAACGACAGGGAGCGAGACAGATACGCAGTATTTT | TRBD1 | TRBJ2-3 | TRBV20-1 | -
CASSLGTSSSEQFF | TGTGCCAGCAGCTTGGGGACTAGCTCCAGTGAGCAGTTCTTC | TRBD2 | TRBJ2-1 | TRBV5-4 | few
CASRVATGEQYF | TGTGCCAGCAGAGTAGCGACCGGCGAGCAGTACTTC | - | TRBJ2-7 | TRBV12-3/TRBV12-4 | many
CASSLARGGSTEAFF | TGTGCCAGCAGCTTAGCCAGGGGAGGCAGCACTGAAGCTTTCTTT | - | TRBJ1-1 | TRBV11-1 | many
CASSGTSTEAFF | TGTGCCAGCAGTGGCACGAGCACTGAAGCTTTCTTT | - | TRBJ1-1 | TRBV2 | many
CASSAQGERTATNEKLFF | TGTGCCAGCAGCGCACAGGGGGAAAGGACTGCAACTAATGAAAAACTGTTTTTC | TRBD1 | TRBJ1-4 | TRBV9 | -
CASSSRGPGNTIYF | TGTGCCAGCAGTTCTCGGGGGCCTGGAAACACCATATATTTT | - | TRBJ1-3 | TRBV27 | -
CATSDSTANYGYTF | TGTGCCACCAGTGATTCAACCGCCAACTATGGCTACACCTTC | - | TRBJ1-2 | TRBV24-1 | -
CASSAGRTSSNTEAFF | TGCGCCAGCAGTGCGGGACGGACCTCATCGAACACTGAAGCTTTCTTT | - | TRBJ1-1 | TRBV10-1 | -
CASSLSARADTGELFF | TGTGCCAGCAGCTTGTCCGCCAGGGCCGACACCGGGGAGCTGTTTTTT | - | TRBJ2-2 | TRBV5-6 | -
CASRDSTGTNQPQHF | TGTGCCAGCAGAGACTCGACAGGAACCAATCAGCCCCAGCATTTT | - | TRBJ1-5 | TRBV6-5 | -
CASSQKGERYQPQHF | TGTGCCAGCAGCCAAAAGGGGGAACGTTATCAGCCCCAGCATTTT | - | TRBJ1-5 | TRBV3-1 | few
CSARVLVLNSPLHF | TGCAGTGCTAGGGTACTAGTACTTAATTCACCCCTCCACTTT | - | TRBJ1-6 | TRBV20-1 | -
CASSGTVENNEQFF | TGTGCCAGCAGTGGGACAGTTGAGAACAATGAGCAGTTCTTC | TRBD1 | TRBJ2-1 | TRBV12-3/TRBV12-4 | -